These T cell receptor beta chains were read from a single sample in a study of identical twins. TCRdb re-analysed the 5' RACE reads in MiXCR, keeping a single row per CDR3 protein. The data show 200,000 or so distinct CDR3 sequences, 6.5% to 8.5% seen once. Separately, the same data were catalogued under a study of yellow fever vaccine responses in identical twins.

Source material: memory (CD45RO+) T cells sorted from blood. Receptors were obtained from a young woman in good health. CDR3s include the opening cysteine and the closing phenylalanine or tryptophan. The order of the fields is clone size, J gene, V gene, D gene, CDR3 protein, CDR3 DNA. A D gene is named only where the DNA matches it firmly. Clone size, where shown, is once, few, many, or a class for clones that have expanded.

many	TRBJ1-2	TRBV10-3	-	CAISESYTGGYTF	TGTGCCATCAGTGAGTCGTATACGGGCGGTTACACCTTC
many	TRBJ2-3	TRBV7-8	-	CASSLDRDTQYF	TGTGCCAGCAGCTTAGATAGAGATACGCAGTATTTT
many	TRBJ2-7	TRBV12-3/TRBV12-4	TRBD2	CASSLAGLAYEQYF	TGTGCCAGCAGTTTAGCCGGACTAGCCTACGAGCAGTACTTC
-	TRBJ2-7	TRBV6-1	TRBD1	CASSPGTGTAYEQYF	TGTGCCAGCAGTCCCGGGACAGGGACGGCTTACGAGCAGTACTTC
-	TRBJ2-1	TRBV6-2/TRBV6-3	TRBD2	CASSYAGGTYNEQFF	TGTGCCAGCAGTTACGCGGGAGGGACCTACAATGAGCAGTTCTTC
many	TRBJ2-3	TRBV12-3/TRBV12-4	TRBD2	CASSLERGDPTDTQYF	TGTGCCAGCAGTTTAGAGCGGGGAGACCCCACAGATACGCAGTATTTT
many	TRBJ2-3	TRBV11-3	-	CASSSRGTDTQYF	TGTGCCAGCAGCTCCAGGGGAACAGATACGCAGTATTTT
few	TRBJ1-5	TRBV6-1	-	CASSQGEIGPQHF	TGTGCCAGCAGTCAGGGTGAAATCGGGCCCCAGCATTTT
few	TRBJ2-7	TRBV11-1	-	CASSLRRNSFYEQYF	TGTGCCAGCAGCTTACGGAGGAATAGTTTCTACGAGCAGTACTTC
-	TRBJ1-5	TRBV6-1	-	CASSDPGSRRGNQPQHF	TGTGCCAGCAGCGATCCGGGCTCCCGCCGTGGCAATCAGCCCCAGCATTTT
few	TRBJ2-7	TRBV7-2	-	CASSLTLNSYEQYF	TGTGCCAGCAGCTTAACTCTAAACTCCTACGAGCAGTACTTC
few	TRBJ2-1	TRBV25-1	-	CASSEYQGPYNEQFF	TGTGCCAGCAGTGAATATCAGGGGCCCTACAATGAGCAGTTCTTC
-	TRBJ2-2	TRBV6-5	TRBD2	CASSSVLAGAANTGELFF	TGTGCCAGCAGTTCCGTCCTAGCGGGGGCCGCGAACACCGGGGAGCTGTTTTTT
-	TRBJ1-1	TRBV6-2/TRBV6-3	-	CASSYWDTEAFF	TGTGCCAGCAGTTACTGGGACACTGAAGCTTTCTTT
few	TRBJ1-4	TRBV5-6	TRBD1	CASSPQGELGKLFF	TGTGCCAGCAGCCCGCAGGGGGAGCTTGGAAAACTGTTTTTT
-	TRBJ2-4	TRBV20-1	TRBD1	CSAWTGVSKNIQYF	TGCAGTGCTTGGACAGGAGTGTCCAAAAACATTCAGTACTTC
many	TRBJ1-2	TRBV7-9	-	CASSLGSGGVSYSYTF	TGTGCCAGCAGCTTAGGGTCGGGGGGCGTCTCTTATAGCTACACCTTC
few	TRBJ2-1	TRBV9	-	CASSVGPLRADEQFF	TGTGCCAGCAGCGTCGGACCTCTGCGGGCGGATGAGCAGTTCTTC
-	TRBJ1-1	TRBV5-1	-	CASSENRNTEAFF	TGCGCCAGCAGTGAAAATAGAAACACTGAAGCTTTCTTT
many	TRBJ2-7	TRBV20-1	TRBD2	CSARDPGLATYEQYF	TGCAGTGCTAGAGATCCGGGACTAGCTACGTACGAGCAGTACTTC
many	TRBJ1-4	TRBV9	-	CASSPLGNRGPNEKLFF	TGTGCCAGCAGCCCCTTGGGGAACCGGGGACCTAATGAAAAACTGTTTTTT
few	TRBJ1-2	TRBV6-1	TRBD1	CASSWGDRDYGYTF	TGTGCCAGCAGCTGGGGGGACAGAGATTATGGCTACACCTTC